Included here is one T cell receptor (beta chain) sequence, with context. Its antigen is still unknown. Given a much more abundant clone one base away, this may be a read error. This CDR3 is missing its conserved last phenylalanine or tryptophan, likely due to a read error. This entry belongs to a study of blood T cells in healthy people across ages. Findings and caveats of the study: Age advanced and TCR beta diversity per million T cells fell, roughly linearly. Higher diversity, along with more naive CD4+ cells, distinguished long-lived donors from aged donors.

Germline CDR1 is DFQATT and CDR2 is SNEGSKA (reference sequence). V was trimmed by 5 bases and J by 4 bases, leaving 14 bases between them. CDR3 size: 13 residues. A sample-barcoded 5' primer and a J-beta primer mix were used in a second PCR of roughly 7 to 12 cycles. From the 5' RACE reads, TCRdb called clonotypes with MiXCR, one entry per CDR3 protein. Here the sample spans roughly 650,000 distinct CDR3 sequences, about a third being singletons. The V call is TRBV20-1, the J call TRBJ2-5; a weak D match, TRBD1 (5 bases). This clonotype originated in an elderly woman in good health. Sequencing input: blood. CDR3 sequence reads: CSAAPPGIETQYC. In nucleotides, the CDR3 is TGCAGTGCTGCACCTCCAGGGATAGAGACCCAGTACTGC.